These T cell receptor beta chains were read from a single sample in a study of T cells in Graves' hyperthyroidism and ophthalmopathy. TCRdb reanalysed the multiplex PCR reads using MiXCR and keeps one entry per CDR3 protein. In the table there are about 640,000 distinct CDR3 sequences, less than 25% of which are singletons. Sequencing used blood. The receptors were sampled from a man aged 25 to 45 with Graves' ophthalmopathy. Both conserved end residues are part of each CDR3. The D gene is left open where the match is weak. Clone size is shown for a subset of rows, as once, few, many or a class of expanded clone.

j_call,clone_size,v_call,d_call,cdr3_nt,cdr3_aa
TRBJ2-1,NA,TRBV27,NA,TGTGCCAGCAGTTTCAATTATGGGAATGAGCAGTTCTTC,CASSFNYGNEQFF
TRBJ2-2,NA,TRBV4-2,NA,TGTGCCAGCAGCCAAGAAAGTTCGTGGGGGCTGGACACCGGGGAGCTGTTTTTT,CASSQESSWGLDTGELFF
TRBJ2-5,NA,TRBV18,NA,TGTGCCAGCAGCCAATCGGGAGAGACCCAGTACTTC,CASSQSGETQYF
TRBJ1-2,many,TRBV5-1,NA,TGCGCCAGCAGCTTGGCAGGACAGACGGAAGGCTACACCTTC,CASSLAGQTEGYTF
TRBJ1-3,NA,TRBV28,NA,TGTGCCAGCACCAAGTCCCGGGCGGGTGGAAACACCATATATTTT,CASTKSRAGGNTIYF
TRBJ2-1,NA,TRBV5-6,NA,TGTGCCAGCAGCACCTGGGGGTCCTACAATGAGCAGTTCTTC,CASSTWGSYNEQFF
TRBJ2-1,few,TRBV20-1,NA,TGCAGTGCTAATTCTGAGACCAATGAGCAGTTCTTC,CSANSETNEQFF
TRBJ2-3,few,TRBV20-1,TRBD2,TGCAGTGCTAGAACCCTAGCGGGAGGTTTGACAGATACGCAGTATTTT,CSARTLAGGLTDTQYF
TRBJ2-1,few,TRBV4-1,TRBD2,TGCGCCAGCAGCCATTCTAGCGGGATAGGCAATGAGCAGTTCTTC,CASSHSSGIGNEQFF
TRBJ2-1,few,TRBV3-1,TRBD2,TGTGCCAGCAGCCTATTGCCTAGCGGGAGTTCGGATGAGCAGTTCTTC,CASSLLPSGSSDEQFF
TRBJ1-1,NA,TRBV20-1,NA,TGCAGTGCTAGTCGTCGTCGGAACACTGAAGCTTTCTTT,CSASRRRNTEAFF
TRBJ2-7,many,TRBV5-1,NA,TGCGCCAGCAGCCCGACCGGACCCTACGAGCAGTACTTC,CASSPTGPYEQYF
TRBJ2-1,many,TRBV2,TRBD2,TGTGCCAGCACCCGGGGGGGAGTCTTAAATGAGCAGTTCTTC,CASTRGGVLNEQFF
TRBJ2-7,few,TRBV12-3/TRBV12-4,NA,TGTGCCAGCAGTTATAACCTTAATTACGAGCAGTACTTC,CASSYNLNYEQYF
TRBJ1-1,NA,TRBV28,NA,TGTGCCAGCAGTTATCCGACCCGAAGAGTCGACACTGAAGCTTTCTTT,CASSYPTRRVDTEAFF
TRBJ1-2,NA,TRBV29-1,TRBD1,TGCAGCGACCGGGACAGGGGCGGCTACACCTTC,CSDRDRGGYTF
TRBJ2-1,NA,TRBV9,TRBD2,TGTGCCAGCAGCGTAGAACTAGCGGGAGGCGATGAGCAGTTCTTC,CASSVELAGGDEQFF
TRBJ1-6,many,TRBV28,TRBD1,TGTGCCAGCAGTTCTCGAGGGGGCTTGGATTCACCCCTCCACTTT,CASSSRGGLDSPLHF
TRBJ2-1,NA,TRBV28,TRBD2,TGTGCCAGCACTGTGGGAGGGCCCTACAATGAGCAGTTCTTC,CASTVGGPYNEQFF
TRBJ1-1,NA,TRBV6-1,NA,TGTGCCAGCAGTCCAGACAGAGGGTCTGAAGCTTTCTTT,CASSPDRGSEAFF
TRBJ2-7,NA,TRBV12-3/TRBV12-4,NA,TGTGCCAGCAGCCAAACCGGGACACAATCCTACGAGCAGTACTTC,CASSQTGTQSYEQYF
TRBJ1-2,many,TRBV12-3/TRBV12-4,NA,TGTGCCAGCAGTTTGGTCGTGAACTATGGCTACACCTTC,CASSLVVNYGYTF
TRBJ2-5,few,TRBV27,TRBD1,TGTGCCAGCAGTTCCGGACAGGGTTGGCGAGAGACCCAGTACTTC,CASSSGQGWRETQYF
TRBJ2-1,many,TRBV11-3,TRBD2,TGTGCCAGCAGCTCTGGTGGCGGACTAGCCCTCTACAATGAGCAGTTCTTC,CASSSGGGLALYNEQFF
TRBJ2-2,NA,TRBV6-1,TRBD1,TGTGCCAGCAGTGAGCGGGCAGGGGGAACCGGGGAGCTGTTTTTT,CASSERAGGTGELFF
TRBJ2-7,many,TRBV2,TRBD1,TGTGCCAGCACTTCCCCCGGGACAGGGTCCTACGAGCAGTACTTC,CASTSPGTGSYEQYF
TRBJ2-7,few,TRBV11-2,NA,TGTGCCAGCAGCTTAAACGGGGCTACCGAGCAGTACTTC,CASSLNGATEQYF
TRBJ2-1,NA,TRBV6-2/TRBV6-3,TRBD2,TGTGCCAGCAGTTACAGTAGGCGGGAGGCCCTTAGAAGAAATGAGCAGTTCTTC,CASSYSRREALRRNEQFF
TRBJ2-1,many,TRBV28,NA,TGTGCCAGCAGTTTATCAATCAATGAGCAGTTCTTC,CASSLSINEQFF
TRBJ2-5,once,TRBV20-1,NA,TGCAGTGCTAGAGATCCCCTTCGGGAGACCCAGTACTTC,CSARDPLRETQYF
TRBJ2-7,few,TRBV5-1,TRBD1,TGCGCCAGCAGCTTGGCGGACAGGCCCCAATACGAGCAGTACTTC,CASSLADRPQYEQYF
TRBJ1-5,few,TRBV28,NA,TGTGCCAGCAGTTTCTTCGGTAGCAATCAGCCCCAGCATTTT,CASSFFGSNQPQHF
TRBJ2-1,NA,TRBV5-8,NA,TGTGCCAGCGGGCAGGGATTCCTCAATGAGCAGTTCTTC,CASGQGFLNEQFF
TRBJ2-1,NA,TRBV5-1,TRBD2,TGCGCCAGCAGCTTGCTTCCTAGCGGGATGGTATTGGGGGAGCAGTTCTTC,CASSLLPSGMVLGEQFF
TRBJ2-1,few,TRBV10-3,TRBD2,TGTGCCATCAGTGTAGCAGCGGGAGGTCAAAGATACAATGAGCAGTTCTTC,CAISVAAGGQRYNEQFF
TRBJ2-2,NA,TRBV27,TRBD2,TGTGCCAGCAGCCAGACTAGCGGGCCCGGGGAGCTGTTTTTT,CASSQTSGPGELFF
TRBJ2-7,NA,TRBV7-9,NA,TGTGCCAGCAGCTCCGATCCGGGACATCACTCCTACGAGCAGTACTTC,CASSSDPGHHSYEQYF
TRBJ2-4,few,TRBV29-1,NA,TGCAGCGTTAGTAGCGGAGGGGACAACATTCAGTACTTC,CSVSSGGDNIQYF
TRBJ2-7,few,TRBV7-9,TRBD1,TGTGCCAGCAGCTTTATAGAGGGCAGGGGGCCCCACGAGCAGTACTTC,CASSFIEGRGPHEQYF
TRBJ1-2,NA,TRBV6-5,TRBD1,TGTGCCAGCAGTTACTGGGATGGGGAGGGGGCGAGCTATGGCTACACCTTC,CASSYWDGEGASYGYTF
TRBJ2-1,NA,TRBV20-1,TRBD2,TGCAGTGCTATTAGCGGGAGAAGGAATGAGCAGTTCTTC,CSAISGRRNEQFF
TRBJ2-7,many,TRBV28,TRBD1,TGTGCCAGCACGGGGACAGGGGTCGGCGAGCAGTACTTC,CASTGTGVGEQYF
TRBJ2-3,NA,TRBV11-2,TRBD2,TGTGCCAGCAGTAAAGGGGAGGGTGGCACAGATACGCAGTATTTT,CASSKGEGGTDTQYF
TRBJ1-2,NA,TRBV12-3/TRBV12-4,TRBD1,TGTGCCAGCAGTTTATTCCTCGCACAGGGGAAGAATGGCTACACCTTC,CASSLFLAQGKNGYTF
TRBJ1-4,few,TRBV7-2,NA,TGTGCCAGCAGCTTGACGGGGGGGGAACATGAAAAACTGTTTTTT,CASSLTGGEHEKLFF
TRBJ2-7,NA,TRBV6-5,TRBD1,TGTGTCAGCAGTTCAGGGGGAAGGTACGAGCAGTACTTC,CVSSSGGRYEQYF
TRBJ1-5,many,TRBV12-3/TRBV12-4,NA,TGTGCCAGCGGACCGGGGGGCAATCAGCCCCAGCATTTT,CASGPGGNQPQHF
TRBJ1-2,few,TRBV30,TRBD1,TGTGCCTGGAGTAACTCCGAACATACAGGGGGCGTTTTCTATGGCTACACCTTC,CAWSNSEHTGGVFYGYTF
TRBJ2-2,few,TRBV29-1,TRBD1,TGCAGCGGCTGTGGACAGGGTGGGTCCGGGGAGCTGTTTTTT,CSGCGQGGSGELFF